One TCR beta chain is described in this entry. Germline values: CDR1 MNHEY, CDR2 SMNVEV (reference sequence). V was pared by 6 bases and J by 0 bases, with 11 bases between. The CDR3 length is 14 residues. This sample was included in a study of blood T cell repertoires in COVID-19. Background on the study: Sources were T cells, B-cell-depleted T cells, or PBMCs; the material itself was cDNA or gDNA.

Study processing details: Amplification with reference gene primers provided the estimates of nucleated cell counts. Assay: immunoSEQ multiplex PCR; the TCRdb copy retains only in-frame clones and omits some. Clone size and the V and J calls come from that table; the DNA yielded D and trimming. The sample has 240,000 or so clones; 75% to 85% are singletons. The material sequenced was peripheral blood. The TCR comes from a woman aged 60-70 years with active or convalescent COVID-19. V usage is TRBV27 and J usage is TRBJ1-1; possible D gene TRBD1, 5 bases. The DNA for the CDR3 is TGTGCCAGCAGACTGGGGGGATTGAACACTGAAGCTTTCTTT. This codes for CASRLGGLNTEAFF.